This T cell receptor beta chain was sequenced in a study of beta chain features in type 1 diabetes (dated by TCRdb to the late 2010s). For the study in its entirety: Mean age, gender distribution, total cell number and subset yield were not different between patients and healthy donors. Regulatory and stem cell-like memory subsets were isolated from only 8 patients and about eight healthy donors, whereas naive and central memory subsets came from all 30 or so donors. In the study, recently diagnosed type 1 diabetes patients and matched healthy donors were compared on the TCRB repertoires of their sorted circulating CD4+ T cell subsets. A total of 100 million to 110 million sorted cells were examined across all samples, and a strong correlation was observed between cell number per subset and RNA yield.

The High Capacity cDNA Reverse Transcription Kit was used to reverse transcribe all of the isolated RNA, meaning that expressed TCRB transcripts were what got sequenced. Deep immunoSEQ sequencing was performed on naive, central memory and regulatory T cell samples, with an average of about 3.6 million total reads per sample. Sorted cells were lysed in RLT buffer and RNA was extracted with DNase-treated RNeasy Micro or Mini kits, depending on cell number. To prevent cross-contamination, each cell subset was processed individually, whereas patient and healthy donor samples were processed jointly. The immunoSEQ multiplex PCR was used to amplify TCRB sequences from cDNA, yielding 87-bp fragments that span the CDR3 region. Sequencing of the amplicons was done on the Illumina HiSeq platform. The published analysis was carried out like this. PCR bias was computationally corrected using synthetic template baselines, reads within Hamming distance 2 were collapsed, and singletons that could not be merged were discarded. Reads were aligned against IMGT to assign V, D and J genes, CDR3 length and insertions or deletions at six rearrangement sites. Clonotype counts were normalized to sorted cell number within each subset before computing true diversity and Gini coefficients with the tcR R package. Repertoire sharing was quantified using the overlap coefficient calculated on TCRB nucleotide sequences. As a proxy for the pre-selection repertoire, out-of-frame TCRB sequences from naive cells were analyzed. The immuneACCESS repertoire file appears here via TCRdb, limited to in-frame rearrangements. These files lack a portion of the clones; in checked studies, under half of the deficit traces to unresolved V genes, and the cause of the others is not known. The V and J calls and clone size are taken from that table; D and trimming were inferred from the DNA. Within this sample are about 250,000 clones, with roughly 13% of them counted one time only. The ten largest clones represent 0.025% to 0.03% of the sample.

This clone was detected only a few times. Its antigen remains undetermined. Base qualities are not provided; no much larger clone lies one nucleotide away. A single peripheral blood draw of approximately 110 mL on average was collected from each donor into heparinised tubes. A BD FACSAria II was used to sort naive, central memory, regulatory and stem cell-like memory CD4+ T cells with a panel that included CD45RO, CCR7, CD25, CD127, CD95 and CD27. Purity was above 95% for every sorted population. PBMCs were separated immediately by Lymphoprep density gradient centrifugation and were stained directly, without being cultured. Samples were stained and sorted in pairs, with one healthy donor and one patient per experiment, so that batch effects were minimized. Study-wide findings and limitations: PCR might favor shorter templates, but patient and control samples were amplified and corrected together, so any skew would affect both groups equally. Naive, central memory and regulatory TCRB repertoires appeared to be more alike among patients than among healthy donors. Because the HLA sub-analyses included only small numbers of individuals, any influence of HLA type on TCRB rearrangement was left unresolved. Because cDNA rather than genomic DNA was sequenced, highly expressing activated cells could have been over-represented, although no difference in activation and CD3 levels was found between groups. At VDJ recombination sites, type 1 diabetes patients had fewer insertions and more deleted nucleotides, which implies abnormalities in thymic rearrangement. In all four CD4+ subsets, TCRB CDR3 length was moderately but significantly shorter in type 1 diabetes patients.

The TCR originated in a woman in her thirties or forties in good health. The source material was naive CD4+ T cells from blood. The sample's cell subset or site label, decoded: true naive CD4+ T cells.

The CDR3 is CASSATGGQGHEQYF. Read as DNA, the sequence is TGTGCCAGCAGCGCCACCGGGGGACAGGGTCACGAGCAGTACTTC. The chain is assembled from TRBV4-2 and TRBJ2-7; 9 central bases correspond to TRBD1. The V end gives up 5 bases and the J end 5 bases, leaving 10 bases in the junction not matched to a gene. CDR3 length: 15 amino acids, cysteine to phenylalanine. Only the CDR3 DNA is retained, 45 bases long and in frame from the first base. The germline V gene sets CDR1 to LGHNA and CDR2 to YNFKEQ.